Each of the 21 T cell receptor beta chains below was sequenced from the same sample in a study of cytomegalovirus exposure and HLA in healthy donors. This PCR relied on a set of 60 Vbeta primers and 13 Jbeta primers. Here immunoSEQ multiplex PCR was the method, and the copy in TCRdb shows in-frame clones only, minus some. The data show tens of thousands of clones, roughly 76% seen once. Input material: PBMCs. The receptors were sampled from a woman between 40 and 55 years old in good health and CMV-seropositive.

V and J are TRBV4-3 and TRBJ2-3; possible D gene TRBD2, 6 bases. The CDR3 has 15 residues. Trimming took 3 bases from V and 1 from J, leaving 11 bases between them. Germline CDR1 reads LGHNA; CDR2 reads YSLEER. Written as DNA, the CDR3 is TGCGCCAGCAGCCAGGAGGGCGGGGGCACAGATACGCAGTATTTT. Protein product: CASSQEGGGTDTQYF.

The chain links TRBV10-3 to TRBJ2-1, with a possible D match to TRBD2 (6 bases). CDR1 and CDR2 (germline): ENHRY, SYGVKD. The CDR3 loop spans 12 amino acids. Trimming removed 6 bases from V and 10 bases from J, with 13 bases in between. CDR3 DNA sequence: TGTGCCATCAGACGGGACGGACTAGAGCAGTTCTTC. Protein sequence: CAIRRDGLEQFF.

This clone appeared once. The CDR3 does not end in the conserved phenylalanine or tryptophan, so this is likely a read error. The DNA is left out, because the CDR3 cannot be placed on it with certainty; the CDR3 is given as TCRdb lists it. This rearrangement joins TRBV1 to TRBJ1-2. TRBV1 constitutes a pseudogene. The CDR3 length is 13 residues, termini included. CDR3 loop: CTSSQGGSGWLTL.

This clone was observed a single time. The V and J genes are TRBV7-9 and TRBJ2-3; possible D gene TRBD2, 5 bases. The germline gives CDR1 SEHNR, CDR2 FQNEAQ (reference sequence). Trimming took 8 bases from V and 6 from J, leaving 15 bases between them. The CDR3 is 13 amino acids. CDR3 loop: CASAPGNGDTQYF. The CDR3 bases are TGTGCCAGCGCCCCGGGGAACGGGGATACGCAGTATTTT. Full variable domain (missing parts from reference TRBV7-9 and TRBJ2-3): DTGVSQNPRHKITKRGQNVTFRCDPISEHNRLYWYRQTLGQGPEFLTYFQNEAQLEKSRLLSDRFSAERPKGSFSTLEIQRTEQGDSAMYLCASAPGNGDTQYFGPGTRLTVL.

This chain connects TRBV4-1 to TRBJ2-3, with a weak D call TRBD2 (6 bases). CDR3 size: 18 residues. Germline CDR1 is MGHRA and CDR2 is YSYEKL. V gave up 0 bases and J gave up 4 bases, with 20 bases separating them. CDR3 DNA sequence: TGCGCCAGCAGCCAAGAAGGCCCCGGGAGCGGGTCCGCAGATACGCAGTATTTT. As protein: CASSQEGPGSGSADTQYF.

With regard to this clone: The final CDR3 position lacks the conserved phenylalanine or tryptophan, pointing to a likely read error. It is unclear where the CDR3 begins or ends on the DNA, so no DNA is shown, and the CDR3 is as TCRdb lists it. The rearrangement uses TRBV21-1 and TRBJ2-7; TRBD1 is the table's D call and was not checked against the DNA. TRBV21-1 is described as a pseudogene. The CDR3 is 8 amino acids in total, end residues counted. CDR3 region: CASSKVWL.

This clone was counted between two and nine times. The chain has TRBV6-6 and TRBJ1-1; TRBD1 is a possible D gene (5 bases). CDR3 size: 14 residues. Germline CDR1 reads MNHNY; CDR2 reads SVGAGI (reference sequence). Trimming stripped 7 bases from V and 2 bases from J, with 14 bases between. The DNA of the CDR3 is TGTGCCAGCATTAGGGGAGGGGCTAACACTGAAGCTTTCTTT. Translation: CASIRGGANTEAFF.

Here the CDR3 reads CASSSGQGTEQYF. CDR3 nucleotides: TGCGCCAGCAGCTCGGGACAGGGAACCGAGCAGTACTTC. V usage is TRBV5-1 and J usage is TRBJ2-7, with 9 bases aligning to TRBD1. The CDR3 is 13 amino acids. The germline CDR1 and CDR2 sequences are SGHRS and YFSETQ. V dropped 3 bases and J dropped 6; count of bases not matched to a gene: 4.

The rearrangement links TRBV7-2 to TRBJ2-3; TRBD2 matches 8 bases. V lost 5 bases, J lost 0 bases, and 4 bases stayed unmatched. The germline gives CDR1 SGHTA, CDR2 FQGNSA. The CDR3 consists of 15 residues. CDR3: CASSLQRGSTDTQYF. DNA for the CDR3: TGTGCCAGCAGCCTCCAGCGGGGGAGCACAGATACGCAGTATTTT.

In DNA, the CDR3 is TGCGCCAGCAGCTTAGCTAGCGGGACTACCTACGAGCAGTACTTC. Translation gives CASSLASGTTYEQYF. The chain recombines TRBV5-1 with TRBJ2-7; 9 nucleotides match TRBD2. Trimming cost V 2 bases and J 2 bases; bases outside gene matches: 5. CDR3 size: 15 residues. CDR1 and CDR2 from the germline V gene are SGHRS and YFSETQ.

This clone occurred a few times. The chain joins TRBV7-2 to TRBJ2-5; 7 nucleotides align to TRBD2. This CDR3 is 15 amino acids long. V lost 6 bases and J lost 0; bases outside the gene matches: 7. CDR1 SGHTA and CDR2 FQGNSA come from the germline V gene. CDR3 sequence reads: CASRGSGLYQETQYF. The DNA for the CDR3 is TGTGCCAGCAGGGGTAGCGGGTTATACCAAGAGACCCAGTACTTC.

The genes are TRBV6-5 and TRBJ1-6, with 7 bases fitting TRBD1. CDR3 length: 16 amino acids. CDR1 is MNHEY, CDR2 SVGAGI, per germline. V was pared by 4 bases and J by 7 bases, with 10 bases of the junction left unmatched. CDR3 sequence: CASSLDRAGGNSPLHF. The CDR3 bases are TGTGCCAGCAGTTTAGACAGGGCGGGGGGAAATTCACCCCTCCACTTT.

The sample holds a few counts of this clone. This sequence joins TRBV5-1 and TRBJ2-5, with TRBD2 matching 12 bases. The V segment lost 0 bases and the J segment 4 bases; nucleotides outside the gene matches: 4. Germline-derived CDR1 and CDR2 are SGHRS and YFSETQ. The CDR3 loop spans 16 amino acids. The CDR3 sequence is CASSLVASGGAETQYF. CDR3 nucleotides: TGCGCCAGCAGCTTGGTGGCTAGCGGGGGGGCAGAGACCCAGTACTTC.

The J gene is TRBJ2-2, the V gene TRBV4-3; 8 nucleotides match TRBD1. This CDR3 has 17 amino acids. Per the germline V gene, CDR1 is LGHNA and CDR2 is YSLEER. Germline trimming cut 2 bases from V and 5 bases from J; bases unmatched to any gene: 10. CDR3 DNA: TGCGCCAGCAGCCAACAAATAAGGACAGGGTGGACCGGGGAGCTGTTTTTT. Amino acid sequence: CASSQQIRTGWTGELFF.

By share of the sample, this clone is medium-sized (0.01 to 0.1%). CDR3 sequence reads: CASSVSPGQGAGEQYF. The CDR3 DNA follows: TGTGCCAGCAGTGTCTCACCGGGACAGGGGGCGGGAGAGCAGTACTTC. This sequence joins TRBV27 and TRBJ2-7; 12 bases align to TRBD1. The CDR3 totals 16 residues. Germline V lookup: CDR1 MNHEY, CDR2 SMNVEV (reference sequence). With V trimmed by 5 bases and J by 7 bases, 12 bases remained unmatched.

The chain couples TRBV30 to TRBJ2-5; maybe TRBD2 (5 bases). Germline V gives CDR1 GTSNPN, CDR2 SVGIG (reference sequence). The CDR3 runs to 13 residues. The V end was cut by 0 bases, the J end by 4 bases, with 9 bases between. The CDR3 DNA is TGTGCCTGGAGTGTGAGGGTAGCAGAGACCCAGTACTTC. It encodes CAWSVRVAETQYF.

The CDR3 reads CAIGGSSSYNSPLHF. DNA for the CDR3: TGTGCCATCGGAGGTTCGAGCTCCTATAATTCACCCCTCCACTTT. The gene calls are TRBV28 and TRBJ1-6; D is undetermined. The CDR3 covers 15 residues. CDR1 and CDR2 from the germline V gene are MDHEN and SYDVKM. The V and J ends lost 10 bases and 0 bases respectively, with 13 bases between them. Based on the CDR3 plus reference TRBV28 and TRBJ1-6, the full variable domain is DVKVTQSSRYLVKRTGEKVFLECVQDMDHENMFWYRQDPGLGLRLIYFSYDVKMKEKGDIPEGYSVSREKKERFSLILESASTNQTSMYLCAIGGSSSYNSPLHFGNGTRLTVT.

V usage is TRBV11-2 and J usage is TRBJ2-1, with TRBD2 as a possible D gene (5 bases). The V gene lost 2 bases and the J gene lost 1 base, with 9 bases spanning the gap. Germline V CDR1 and CDR2: SGHAT, FQNNGV. The CDR3 has 15 amino acids. The chain's CDR3 is CASSLLLGSYNEQFF. The CDR3 DNA is TGTGCCAGCAGCTTACTACTAGGTTCCTACAATGAGCAGTTCTTC. The full variable domain, completed using reference TRBV11-2 and TRBJ2-1, is EAGVAQSPRYKIIEKRQSVAFWCNPISGHATLYWYQQILGQGPKLLIQFQNNGVVDDSQLPKDRFSAERLKGVDSTLKIQPAKLEDSAVYLCASSLLLGSYNEQFFGPGTRLTVL.

The V gene is TRBV6-1, the J gene TRBJ2-3, with 8 bases matching TRBD2. This CDR3 region has 15 residues. The V gene's germline CDR1 is MNHNS and CDR2 SASEGT. Trimming took 6 bases from V and 2 from J; bases not matched to a gene: 7. CDR3 loop: CASSPSGGTTDTQYF. The DNA of the CDR3 is TGTGCCAGCAGCCCAAGCGGGGGCACCACAGATACGCAGTATTTT.

The chain recombines TRBV6-6 with TRBJ1-1; D ambiguous. V was cut by 5 bases and J by 0 bases, with 10 bases left in between. This CDR3 has 14 residues. CDR1 is MNHNY, CDR2 SVGAGI, per germline (reference sequence). CDR3 protein: CASSILLLNTEAFF. CDR3 sequence (DNA): TGTGCCAGCAGTATCCTCCTTCTGAACACTGAAGCTTTCTTT.

The genes are TRBV5-1 and TRBJ1-5, with a tentative D call TRBD1 (5 bases). V was cut by 7 bases and J by 6 bases, with 17 bases left in between. The CDR3 spans 14 residues. Germline assignment: CDR1 SGHRS and CDR2 YFSETQ. Here the CDR3 reads CASSSGGDSQPQHF. CDR3 coding DNA: TGCGCCAGCTCTTCGGGGGGGGATAGTCAGCCCCAGCATTTT.